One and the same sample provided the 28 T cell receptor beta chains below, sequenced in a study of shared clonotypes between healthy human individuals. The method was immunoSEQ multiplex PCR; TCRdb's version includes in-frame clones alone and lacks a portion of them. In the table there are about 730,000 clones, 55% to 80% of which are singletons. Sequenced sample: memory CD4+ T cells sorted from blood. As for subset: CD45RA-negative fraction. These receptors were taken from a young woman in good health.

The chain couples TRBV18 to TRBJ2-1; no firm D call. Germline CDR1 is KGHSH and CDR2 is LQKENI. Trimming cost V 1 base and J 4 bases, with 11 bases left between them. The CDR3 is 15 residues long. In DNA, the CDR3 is TGTGCCAGCTCACCACTGCAGGATAGGTACAATGAGCAGTTCTTC. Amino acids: CASSPLQDRYNEQFF. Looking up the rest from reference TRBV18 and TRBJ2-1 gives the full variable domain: NAGVMQNPRHLVRRRGQEARLRCSPMKGHSHVYWYRQLPEEGLKFMVYLQKENIIDESGMPKERFSAEFPKEGPSILRIQQVVRGDSAAYFCASSPLQDRYNEQFFGPGTRLTVL.

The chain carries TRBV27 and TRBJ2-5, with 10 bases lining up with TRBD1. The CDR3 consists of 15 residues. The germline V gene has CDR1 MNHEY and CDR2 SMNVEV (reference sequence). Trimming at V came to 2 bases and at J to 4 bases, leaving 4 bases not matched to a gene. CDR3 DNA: TGTGCCAGCAGTTTAGGATGGACAGGGGGAGAGACCCAGTACTTC. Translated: CASSLGWTGGETQYF.

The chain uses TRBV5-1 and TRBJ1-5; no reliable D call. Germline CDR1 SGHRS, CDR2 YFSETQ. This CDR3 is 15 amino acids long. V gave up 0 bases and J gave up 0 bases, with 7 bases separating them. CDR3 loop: CASSLGRISNQPQHF. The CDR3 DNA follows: TGCGCCAGCAGCTTGGGGCGGATTAGCAATCAGCCCCAGCATTTT.

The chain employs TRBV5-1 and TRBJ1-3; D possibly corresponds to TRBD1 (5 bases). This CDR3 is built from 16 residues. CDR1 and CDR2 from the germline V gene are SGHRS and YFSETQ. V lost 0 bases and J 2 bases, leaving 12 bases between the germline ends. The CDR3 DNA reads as TGCGCCAGCAGCTTGGGAACGGGGCTCCCTGGAAACACCATATATTTT. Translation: CASSLGTGLPGNTIYF.

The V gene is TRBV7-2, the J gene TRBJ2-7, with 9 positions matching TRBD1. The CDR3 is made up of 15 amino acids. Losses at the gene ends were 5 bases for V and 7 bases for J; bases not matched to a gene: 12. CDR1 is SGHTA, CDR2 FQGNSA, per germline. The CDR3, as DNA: TGTGCCAGCAGCCCAACCGCTGGACAGGGGTGGGAGCAGTACTTC. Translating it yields CASSPTAGQGWEQYF.

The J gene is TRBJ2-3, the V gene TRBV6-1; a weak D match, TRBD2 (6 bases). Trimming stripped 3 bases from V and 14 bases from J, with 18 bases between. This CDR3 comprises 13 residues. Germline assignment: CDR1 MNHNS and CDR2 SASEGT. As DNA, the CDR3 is TGTGCCAGCAGTGACCCCGGACGGTACGGGGGGTATTTT. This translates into CASSDPGRYGGYF.

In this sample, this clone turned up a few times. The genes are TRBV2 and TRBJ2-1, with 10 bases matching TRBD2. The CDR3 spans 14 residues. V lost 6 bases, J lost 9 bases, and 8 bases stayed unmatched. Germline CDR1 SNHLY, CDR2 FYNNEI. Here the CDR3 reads CASRKLASGSEQFF. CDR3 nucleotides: TGTGCCAGCAGAAAATTGGCTAGCGGGAGTGAGCAGTTCTTC.

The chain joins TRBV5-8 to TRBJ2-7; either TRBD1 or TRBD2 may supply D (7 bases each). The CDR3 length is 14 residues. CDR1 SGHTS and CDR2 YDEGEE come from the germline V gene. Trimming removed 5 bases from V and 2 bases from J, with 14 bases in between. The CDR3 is CASRPRGRAYEQYF. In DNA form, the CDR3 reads TGTGCCAGCAGACCCAGGGGGAGGGCCTACGAGCAGTACTTC.

The CDR3 DNA reads TGTGCCAGCAGCTTAGAGGTCTCTGGAAACACCATATATTTT. Amino acid sequence: CASSLEVSGNTIYF. J is TRBJ1-3 and V is TRBV7-9; no clear D gene. This CDR3 comprises 14 residues. Germline values: CDR1 SEHNR, CDR2 FQNEAQ (reference sequence). The germline V and J ends were trimmed by 1 base and 0 bases, with 4 bases remaining between them.

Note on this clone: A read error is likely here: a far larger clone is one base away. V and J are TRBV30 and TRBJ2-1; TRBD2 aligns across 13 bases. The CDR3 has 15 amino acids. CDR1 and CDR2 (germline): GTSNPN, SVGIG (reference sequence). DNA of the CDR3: TGTGCCCGGAGTGTGGGACTAGCGGGAAAAAATGAGCAGTTCTTC. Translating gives CARSVGLAGKNEQFF.

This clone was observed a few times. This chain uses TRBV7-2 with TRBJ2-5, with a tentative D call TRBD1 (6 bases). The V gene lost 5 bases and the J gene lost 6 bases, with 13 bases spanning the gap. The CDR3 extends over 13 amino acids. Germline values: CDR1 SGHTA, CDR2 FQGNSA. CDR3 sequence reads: CASSKVGAQTQYF. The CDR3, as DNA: TGTGCCAGCAGCAAGGTGGGGGCTCAGACCCAGTACTTC. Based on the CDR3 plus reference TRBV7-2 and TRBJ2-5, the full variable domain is GAGVSQSPSNKVTEKGKDVELRCDPISGHTALYWYRQSLGQGLEFLIYFQGNSAPDKSGLPSDRFSAERTGGSVSTLTIQRTQQEDSAVYLCASSKVGAQTQYFGPGTRLLVL.

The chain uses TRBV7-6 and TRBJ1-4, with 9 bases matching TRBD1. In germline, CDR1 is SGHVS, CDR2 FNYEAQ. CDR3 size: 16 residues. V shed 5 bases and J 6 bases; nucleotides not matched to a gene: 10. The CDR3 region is CASSPVPGQGDEKLFF. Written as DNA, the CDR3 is TGTGCCAGCAGCCCAGTCCCGGGACAGGGCGATGAAAAACTGTTTTTT.

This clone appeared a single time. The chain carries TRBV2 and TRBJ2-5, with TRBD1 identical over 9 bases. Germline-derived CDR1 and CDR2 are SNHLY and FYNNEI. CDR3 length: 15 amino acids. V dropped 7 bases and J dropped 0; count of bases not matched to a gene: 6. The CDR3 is CASKIGTGYQETQYF. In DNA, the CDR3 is TGTGCCAGCAAGATCGGGACAGGGTACCAAGAGACCCAGTACTTC.

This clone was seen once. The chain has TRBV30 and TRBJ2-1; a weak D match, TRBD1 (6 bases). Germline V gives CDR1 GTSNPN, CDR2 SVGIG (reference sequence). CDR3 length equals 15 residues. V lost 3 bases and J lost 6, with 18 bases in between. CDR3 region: CAWSVPGTLGNEQFF. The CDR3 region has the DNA TGTGCCTGGAGCGTACCCGGGACATTAGGCAATGAGCAGTTCTTC.

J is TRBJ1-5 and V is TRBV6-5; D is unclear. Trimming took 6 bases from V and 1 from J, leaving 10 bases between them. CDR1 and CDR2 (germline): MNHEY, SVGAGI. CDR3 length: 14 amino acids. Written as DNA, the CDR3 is TGTGCCAGCAGCCCCGGCCGAAGCAATCAGCCCCAGCATTTT. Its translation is CASSPGRSNQPQHF.

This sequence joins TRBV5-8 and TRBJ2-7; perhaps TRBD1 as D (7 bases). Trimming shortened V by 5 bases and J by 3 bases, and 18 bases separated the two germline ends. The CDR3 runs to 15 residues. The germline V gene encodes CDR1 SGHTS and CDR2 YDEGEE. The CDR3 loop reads CASRLARDRSYEQYF. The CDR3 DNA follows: TGTGCCAGCAGACTCGCGCGGGACAGAAGCTACGAGCAGTACTTC.

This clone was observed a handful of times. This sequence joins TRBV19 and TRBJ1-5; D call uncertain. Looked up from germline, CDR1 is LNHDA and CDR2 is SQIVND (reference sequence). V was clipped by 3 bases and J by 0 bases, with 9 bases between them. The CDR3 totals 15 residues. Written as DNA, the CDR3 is TGTGCCAGTAGTATCATAAGCAATAGCAATCAGCCCCAGCATTTT. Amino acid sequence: CASSIISNSNQPQHF.

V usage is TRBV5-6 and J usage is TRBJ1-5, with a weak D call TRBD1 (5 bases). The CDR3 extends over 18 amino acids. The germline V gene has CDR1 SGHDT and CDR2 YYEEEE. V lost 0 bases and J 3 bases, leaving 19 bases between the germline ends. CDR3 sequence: CASSLARSVREANQPQHF. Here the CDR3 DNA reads TGTGCCAGCAGCTTGGCTAGGTCCGTCAGGGAGGCCAATCAGCCCCAGCATTTT.

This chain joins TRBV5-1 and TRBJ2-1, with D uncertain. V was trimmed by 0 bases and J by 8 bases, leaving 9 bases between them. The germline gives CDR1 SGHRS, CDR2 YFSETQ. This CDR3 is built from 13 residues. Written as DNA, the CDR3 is TGCGCCAGCAGCTTGGCCGTTCACGATGAGCAGTTCTTC. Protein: CASSLAVHDEQFF.

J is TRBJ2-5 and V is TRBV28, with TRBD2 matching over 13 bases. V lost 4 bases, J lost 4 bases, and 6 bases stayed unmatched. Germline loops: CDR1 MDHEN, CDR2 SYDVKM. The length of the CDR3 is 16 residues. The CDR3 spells CASSSGLAGFGETQYF. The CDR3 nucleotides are TGTGCCAGCAGTTCGGGACTAGCGGGATTTGGAGAGACCCAGTACTTC. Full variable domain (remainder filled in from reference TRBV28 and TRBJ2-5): DVKVTQSSRYLVKRTGEKVFLECVQDMDHENMFWYRQDPGLGLRLIYFSYDVKMKEKGDIPEGYSVSREKKERFSLILESASTNQTSMYLCASSSGLAGFGETQYFGPGTRLLVL.

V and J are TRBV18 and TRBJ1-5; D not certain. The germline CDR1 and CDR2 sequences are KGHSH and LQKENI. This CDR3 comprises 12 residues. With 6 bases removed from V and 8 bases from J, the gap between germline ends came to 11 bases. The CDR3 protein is CASSGTREPQHF. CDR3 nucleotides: TGTGCCAGCTCCGGAACACGGGAGCCCCAGCATTTT.

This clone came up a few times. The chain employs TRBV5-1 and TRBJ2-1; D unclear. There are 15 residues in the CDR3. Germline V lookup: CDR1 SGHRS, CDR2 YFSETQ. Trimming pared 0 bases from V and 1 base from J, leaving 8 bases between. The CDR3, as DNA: TGCGCCAGCAGCTTGGACGTCTTGTCCTACAATGAGCAGTTCTTC. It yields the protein CASSLDVLSYNEQFF.

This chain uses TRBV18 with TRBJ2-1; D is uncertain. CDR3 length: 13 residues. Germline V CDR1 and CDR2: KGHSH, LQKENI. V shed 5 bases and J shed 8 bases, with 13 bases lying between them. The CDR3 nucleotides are TGTGCCAGCTCAGCTACGAATCGGGATGAGCAGTTCTTC. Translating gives CASSATNRDEQFF.

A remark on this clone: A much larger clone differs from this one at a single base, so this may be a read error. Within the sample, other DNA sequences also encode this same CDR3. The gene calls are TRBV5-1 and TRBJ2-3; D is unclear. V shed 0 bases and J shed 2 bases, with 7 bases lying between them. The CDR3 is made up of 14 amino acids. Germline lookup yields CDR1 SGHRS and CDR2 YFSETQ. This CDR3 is CASSLEQITDTQYF. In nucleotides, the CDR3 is TGCGCCAGCAGCTTGGAACAGATCACAGATACGCAGTATTTT.

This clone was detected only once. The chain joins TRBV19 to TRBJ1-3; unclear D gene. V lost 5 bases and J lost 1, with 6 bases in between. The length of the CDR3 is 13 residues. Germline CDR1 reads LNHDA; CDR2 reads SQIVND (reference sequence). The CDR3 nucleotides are TGTGCCAGTAGTCTGGATTCTGGAAACACCATATATTTT. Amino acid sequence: CASSLDSGNTIYF.

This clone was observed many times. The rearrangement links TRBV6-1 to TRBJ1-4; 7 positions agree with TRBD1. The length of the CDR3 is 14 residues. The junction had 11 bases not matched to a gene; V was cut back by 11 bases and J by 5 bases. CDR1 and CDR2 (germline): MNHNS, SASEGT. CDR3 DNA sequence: TGTGCCCACGGGCTGGGACAGTCGAATGAAAAACTGTTTTTT. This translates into CAHGLGQSNEKLFF.

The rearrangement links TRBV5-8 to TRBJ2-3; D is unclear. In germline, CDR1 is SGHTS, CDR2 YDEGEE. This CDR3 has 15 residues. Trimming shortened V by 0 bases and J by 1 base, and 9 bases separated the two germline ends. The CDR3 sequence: CASSLEGRRTDTQYF. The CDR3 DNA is TGTGCCAGCAGCTTGGAGGGCAGACGCACAGATACGCAGTATTTT. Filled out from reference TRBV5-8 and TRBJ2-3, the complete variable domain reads EAGVTQSPTHLIKTRGQQATLRCSPISGHTSVYWYQQALGLGLQFLLWYDEGEERNRGNFPPRFSGRQFPNYSSELNVNALELEDSALYLCASSLEGRRTDTQYFGPGTRLTVL.

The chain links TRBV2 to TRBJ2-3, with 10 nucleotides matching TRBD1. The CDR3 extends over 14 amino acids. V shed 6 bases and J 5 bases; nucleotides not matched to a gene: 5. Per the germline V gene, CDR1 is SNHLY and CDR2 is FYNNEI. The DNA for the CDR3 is TGTGCCAGCAGGTCGGGACAGGGGATAGATACGCAGTATTTT. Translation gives CASRSGQGIDTQYF. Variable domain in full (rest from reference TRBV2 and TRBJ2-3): EPEVTQTPSHQVTQMGQEVILRCVPISNHLYFYWYRQILGQKVEFLVSFYNNEISEKSEIFDDQFSVERPDGSNFTLKIRSTKLEDSAMYFCASRSGQGIDTQYFGPGTRLTVL.